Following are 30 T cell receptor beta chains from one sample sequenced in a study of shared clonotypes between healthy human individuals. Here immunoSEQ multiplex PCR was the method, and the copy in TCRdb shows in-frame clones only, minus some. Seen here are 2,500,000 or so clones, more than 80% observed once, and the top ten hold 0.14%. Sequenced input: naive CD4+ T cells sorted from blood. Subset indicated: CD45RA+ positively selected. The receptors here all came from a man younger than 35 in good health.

The CDR3 sequence is CASSLATGFQETQYF. CDR3 DNA: TGCGCCAGCAGCTTGGCCACAGGGTTCCAAGAGACCCAGTACTTC. The J gene is TRBJ2-5, the V gene TRBV5-1; the D gene is possibly TRBD1 (6 bases). Trimming pared 0 bases from V and 1 base from J, leaving 10 bases between. The CDR3 consists of 15 residues. CDR1 SGHRS and CDR2 YFSETQ come from the germline V gene.

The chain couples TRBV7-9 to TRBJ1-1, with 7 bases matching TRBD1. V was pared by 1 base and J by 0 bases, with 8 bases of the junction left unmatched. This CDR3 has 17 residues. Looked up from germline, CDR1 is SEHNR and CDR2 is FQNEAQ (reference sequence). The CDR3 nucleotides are TGTGCCAGCAGCTTAGGGCAGGGGGGGCCCATGAACACTGAAGCTTTCTTT. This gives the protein CASSLGQGGPMNTEAFF. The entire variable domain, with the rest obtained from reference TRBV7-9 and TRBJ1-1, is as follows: DTGVSQNPRHKITKRGQNVTFRCDPISEHNRLYWYRQTLGQGPEFLTYFQNEAQLEKSRLLSDRFSAERPKGSFSTLEIQRTEQGDSAMYLCASSLGQGGPMNTEAFFGQGTRLTVV.

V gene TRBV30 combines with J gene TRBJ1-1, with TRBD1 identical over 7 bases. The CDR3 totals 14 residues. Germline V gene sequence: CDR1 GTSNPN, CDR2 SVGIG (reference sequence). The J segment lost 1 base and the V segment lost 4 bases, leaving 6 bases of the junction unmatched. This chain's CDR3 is CAWNKRQGNTEAFF. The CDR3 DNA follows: TGTGCCTGGAACAAACGACAGGGGAACACTGAAGCTTTCTTT.

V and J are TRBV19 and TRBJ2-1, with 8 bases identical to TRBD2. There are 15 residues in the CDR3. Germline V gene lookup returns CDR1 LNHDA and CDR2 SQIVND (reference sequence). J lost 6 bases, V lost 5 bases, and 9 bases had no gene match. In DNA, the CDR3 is TGTGCCAGTAGTCGCCAAGCGGGAGTCGGCAATGAGCAGTTCTTC. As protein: CASSRQAGVGNEQFF. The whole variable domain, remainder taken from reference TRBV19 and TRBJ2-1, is DGGITQSPKYLFRKEGQNVTLSCEQNLNHDAMYWYRQDPGQGLRLIYYSQIVNDFQKGDIAEGYSVSREKKESFPLTVTSAQKNPTAFYLCASSRQAGVGNEQFFGPGTRLTVL.

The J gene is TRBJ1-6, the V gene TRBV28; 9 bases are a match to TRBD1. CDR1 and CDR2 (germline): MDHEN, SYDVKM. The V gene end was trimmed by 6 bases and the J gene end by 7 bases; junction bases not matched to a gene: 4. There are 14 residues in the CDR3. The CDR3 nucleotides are TGTGCCAGCAGCGTTGGGACAGGGAATTCACCCCTCCACTTT. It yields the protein CASSVGTGNSPLHF.

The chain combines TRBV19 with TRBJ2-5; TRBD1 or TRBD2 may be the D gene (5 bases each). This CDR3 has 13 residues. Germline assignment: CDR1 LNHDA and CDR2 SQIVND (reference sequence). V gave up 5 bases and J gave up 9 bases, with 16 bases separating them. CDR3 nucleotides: TGTGCCAGTAGTCCCGGGACGGAAACGGCCCAGTACTTC. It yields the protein CASSPGTETAQYF. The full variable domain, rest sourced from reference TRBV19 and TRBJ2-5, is DGGITQSPKYLFRKEGQNVTLSCEQNLNHDAMYWYRQDPGQGLRLIYYSQIVNDFQKGDIAEGYSVSREKKESFPLTVTSAQKNPTAFYLCASSPGTETAQYFGPGTRLLVL.

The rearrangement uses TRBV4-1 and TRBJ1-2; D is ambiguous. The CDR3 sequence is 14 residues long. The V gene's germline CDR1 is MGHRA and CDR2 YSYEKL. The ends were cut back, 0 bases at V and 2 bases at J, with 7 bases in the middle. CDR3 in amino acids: CASSQDRRNYGYTF. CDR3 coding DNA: TGCGCCAGCAGCCAAGATCGACGGAACTATGGCTACACCTTC.

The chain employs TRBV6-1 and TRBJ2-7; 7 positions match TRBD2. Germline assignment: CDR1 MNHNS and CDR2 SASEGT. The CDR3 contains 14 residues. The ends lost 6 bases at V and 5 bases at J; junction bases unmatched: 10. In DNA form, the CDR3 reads TGTGCCAGCAGGGGACTACTTCAAGAGGACGAGCAGTACTTC. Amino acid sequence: CASRGLLQEDEQYF.

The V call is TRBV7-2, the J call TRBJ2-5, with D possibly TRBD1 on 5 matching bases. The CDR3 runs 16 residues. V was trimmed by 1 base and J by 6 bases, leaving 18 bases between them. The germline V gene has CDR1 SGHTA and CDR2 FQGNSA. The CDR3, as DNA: TGTGCCAGCAGCTTAGTCGGAATCACAGGTACACAGACCCAGTACTTC. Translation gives CASSLVGITGTQTQYF.

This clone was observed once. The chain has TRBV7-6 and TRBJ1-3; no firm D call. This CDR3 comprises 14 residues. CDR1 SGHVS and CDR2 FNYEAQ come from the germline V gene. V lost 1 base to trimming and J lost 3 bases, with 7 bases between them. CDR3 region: CASSLDLRGNTIYF. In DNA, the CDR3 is TGTGCCAGCAGCTTAGACCTCCGTGGAAACACCATATATTTT.

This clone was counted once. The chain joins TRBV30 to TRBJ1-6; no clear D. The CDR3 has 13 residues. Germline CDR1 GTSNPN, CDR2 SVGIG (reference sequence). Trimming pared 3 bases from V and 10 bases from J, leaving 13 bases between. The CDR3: CAWSAQLGSPLHF. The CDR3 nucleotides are TGTGCCTGGAGCGCCCAACTCGGCTCACCCCTCCACTTT. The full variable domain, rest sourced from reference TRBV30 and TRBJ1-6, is SQTIHQWPATLVQPVGSPLSLECTVEGTSNPNLYWYRQAAGRGLQLLFYSVGIGQISSEVPQNLSASRPQDRQFILSSKKLLLSDSGFYLCAWSAQLGSPLHFGNGTRLTVT.

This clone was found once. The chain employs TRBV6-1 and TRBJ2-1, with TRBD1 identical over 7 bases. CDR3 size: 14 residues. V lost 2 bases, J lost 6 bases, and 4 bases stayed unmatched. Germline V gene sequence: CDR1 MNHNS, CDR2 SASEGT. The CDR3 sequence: CASSEQGVGNEQFF. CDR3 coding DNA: TGTGCCAGCAGTGAACAGGGGGTAGGCAATGAGCAGTTCTTC.

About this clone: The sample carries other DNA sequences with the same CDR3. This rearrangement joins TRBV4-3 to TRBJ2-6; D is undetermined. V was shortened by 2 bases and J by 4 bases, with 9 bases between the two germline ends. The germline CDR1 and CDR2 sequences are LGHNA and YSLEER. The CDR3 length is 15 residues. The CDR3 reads CASSQSGSGANVLTF. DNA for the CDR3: TGCGCCAGCAGCCAATCCGGGTCGGGGGCCAACGTCCTGACTTTC.

CDR3 sequence reads: CASSLWGLAGGVNEQYF. CDR3 nucleotide sequence: TGTGCCAGCAGCTTATGGGGCCTAGCGGGAGGTGTGAACGAGCAGTACTTC. V gene TRBV7-9 combines with J gene TRBJ2-7; 11 nucleotides align to TRBD2. In germline, CDR1 is SEHNR, CDR2 FQNEAQ (reference sequence). CDR3 length: 17 amino acids. V shed 2 bases and J 5 bases; nucleotides not matched to a gene: 11.

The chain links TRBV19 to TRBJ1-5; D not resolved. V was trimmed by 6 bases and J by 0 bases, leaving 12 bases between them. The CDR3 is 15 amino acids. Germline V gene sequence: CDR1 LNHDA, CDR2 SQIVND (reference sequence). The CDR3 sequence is CASRPGGYSNQPQHF. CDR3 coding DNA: TGTGCCAGTAGGCCAGGAGGGTATAGCAATCAGCCCCAGCATTTT.

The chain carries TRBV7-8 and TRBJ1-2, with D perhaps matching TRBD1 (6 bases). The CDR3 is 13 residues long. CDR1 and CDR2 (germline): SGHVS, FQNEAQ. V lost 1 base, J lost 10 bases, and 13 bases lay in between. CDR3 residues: CASSLGGRNNYTF. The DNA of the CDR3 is TGTGCCAGCAGCTTAGGGGGGCGAAATAACTACACCTTC.

The CDR3 region is CASSALPGTGGHEQYF. The CDR3, as DNA: TGCGCCAGCAGCGCGCTTCCCGGGACAGGGGGCCACGAGCAGTACTTC. This chain connects TRBV5-1 to TRBJ2-7; 12 bases align to TRBD1. The CDR3 has 16 amino acids. CDR1 and CDR2 (germline): SGHRS, YFSETQ. Losses at the gene ends were 4 bases for V and 5 bases for J; bases not matched to a gene: 10.

CDR3 DNA: TGTGCCAGCAGCAGAGGGACCCAGGCTAGCACAGATACGCAGTATTTT. Protein product: CASSRGTQASTDTQYF. The V call is TRBV9, the J call TRBJ2-3; the D gene could be TRBD1 or TRBD2 (5 bases each). The germline V gene has CDR1 SGDLS and CDR2 YYNGEE. The CDR3 sequence is 16 residues long. Trimming cost V 4 bases and J 0 bases, with 15 bases left between them.

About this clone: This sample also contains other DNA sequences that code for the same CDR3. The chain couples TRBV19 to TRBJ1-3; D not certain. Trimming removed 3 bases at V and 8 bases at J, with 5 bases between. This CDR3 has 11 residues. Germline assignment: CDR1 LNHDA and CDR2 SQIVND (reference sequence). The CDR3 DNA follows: TGTGCCAGTAGTATTCGTGACACCATATATTTT. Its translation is CASSIRDTIYF.

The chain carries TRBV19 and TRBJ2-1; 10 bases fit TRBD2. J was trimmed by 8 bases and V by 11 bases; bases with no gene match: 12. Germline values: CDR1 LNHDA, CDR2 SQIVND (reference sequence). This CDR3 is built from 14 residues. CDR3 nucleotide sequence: TGTGCCTCCAGCGAAGCGGGGGGGCCCCATGAGCAGTTCTTC. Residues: CASSEAGGPHEQFF.

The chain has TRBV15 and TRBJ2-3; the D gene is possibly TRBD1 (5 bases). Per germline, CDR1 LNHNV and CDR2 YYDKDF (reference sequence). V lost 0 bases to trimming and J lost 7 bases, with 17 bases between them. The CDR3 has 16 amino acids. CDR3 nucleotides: TGTGCCACCAGCAGAGATAGACAGTCCCTTCTTAATACGCAGTATTTT. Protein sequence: CATSRDRQSLLNTQYF. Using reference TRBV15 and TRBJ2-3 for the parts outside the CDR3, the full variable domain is DAMVIQNPRYQVTQFGKPVTLSCSQTLNHNVMYWYQQKSSQAPKLLFHYYDKDFNNEADTPDNFQSRRPNTSFCFLDIRSPGLGDTAMYLCATSRDRQSLLNTQYFGPGTRLTVL.

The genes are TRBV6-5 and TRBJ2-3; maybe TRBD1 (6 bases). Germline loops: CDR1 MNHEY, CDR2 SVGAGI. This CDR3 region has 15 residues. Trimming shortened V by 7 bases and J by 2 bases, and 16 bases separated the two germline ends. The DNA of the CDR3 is TGTGCCAGCAACCGCGGACAGACCTACACAGATACGCAGTATTTT. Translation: CASNRGQTYTDTQYF.

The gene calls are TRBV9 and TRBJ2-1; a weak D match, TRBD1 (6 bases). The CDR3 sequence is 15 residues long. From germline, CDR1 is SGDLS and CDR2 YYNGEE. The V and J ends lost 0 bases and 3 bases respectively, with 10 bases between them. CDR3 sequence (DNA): TGTGCCAGCAGCGTAGGGCAGGGGTACTACAATGAGCAGTTCTTC. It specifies CASSVGQGYYNEQFF.

The CDR3 here is CASSQQGGYEQYF. In DNA form, the CDR3 reads TGTGCCAGCAGTCAACAGGGGGGCTACGAGCAGTACTTC. The chain employs TRBV6-5 and TRBJ2-7; the match to TRBD1 covers 8 bases. In germline, CDR1 is MNHEY, CDR2 SVGAGI. CDR3 length equals 13 residues. V shed 5 bases, J shed 3 bases, and the junction held 3 bases outside the gene matches.

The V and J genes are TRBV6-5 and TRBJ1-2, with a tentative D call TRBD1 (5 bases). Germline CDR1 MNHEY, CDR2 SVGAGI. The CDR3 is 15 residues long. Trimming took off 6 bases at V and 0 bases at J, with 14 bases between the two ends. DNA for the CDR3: TGTGCCAGCAGCAGGGTATCCCAAGCTAACTATGGCTACACCTTC. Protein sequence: CASSRVSQANYGYTF.

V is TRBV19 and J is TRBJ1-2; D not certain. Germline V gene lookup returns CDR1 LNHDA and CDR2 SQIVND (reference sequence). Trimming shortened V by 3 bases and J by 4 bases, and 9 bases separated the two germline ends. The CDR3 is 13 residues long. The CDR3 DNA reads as TGTGCCAGTAGTATCGTGGTGCTCTATGGCTACACCTTC. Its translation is CASSIVVLYGYTF.

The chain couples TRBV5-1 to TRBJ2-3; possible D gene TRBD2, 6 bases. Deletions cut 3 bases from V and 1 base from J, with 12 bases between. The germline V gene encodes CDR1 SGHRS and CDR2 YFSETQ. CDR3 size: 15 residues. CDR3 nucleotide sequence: TGCGCCAGCAGCTCGGGACCGGGAGGCACAGATACGCAGTATTTT. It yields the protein CASSSGPGGTDTQYF.

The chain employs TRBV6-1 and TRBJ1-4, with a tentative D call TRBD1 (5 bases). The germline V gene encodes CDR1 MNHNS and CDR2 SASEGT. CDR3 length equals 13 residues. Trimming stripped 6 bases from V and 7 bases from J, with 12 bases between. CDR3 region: CASRTVGSEKLFF. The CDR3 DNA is TGTGCCAGCAGGACAGTAGGCAGTGAAAAACTGTTTTTT.

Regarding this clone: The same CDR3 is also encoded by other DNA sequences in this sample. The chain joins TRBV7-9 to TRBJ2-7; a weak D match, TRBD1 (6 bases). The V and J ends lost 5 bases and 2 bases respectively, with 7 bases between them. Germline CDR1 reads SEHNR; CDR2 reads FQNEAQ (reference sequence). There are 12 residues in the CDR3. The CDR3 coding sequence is TGTGCCAGCAGCGCAGGGGCCTACGAGCAGTACTTC. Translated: CASSAGAYEQYF. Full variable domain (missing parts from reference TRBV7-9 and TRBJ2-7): DTGVSQNPRHKITKRGQNVTFRCDPISEHNRLYWYRQTLGQGPEFLTYFQNEAQLEKSRLLSDRFSAERPKGSFSTLEIQRTEQGDSAMYLCASSAGAYEQYFGPGTRLTVT.

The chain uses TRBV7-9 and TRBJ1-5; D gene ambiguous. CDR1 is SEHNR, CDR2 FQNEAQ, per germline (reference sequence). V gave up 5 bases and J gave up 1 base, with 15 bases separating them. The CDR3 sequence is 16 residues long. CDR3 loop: CASSPLLGKSNQPQHF. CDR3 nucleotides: TGTGCCAGCAGCCCCCTGCTGGGGAAGAGCAATCAGCCCCAGCATTTT.